The next 12 T cell receptor beta chains were all read from a single sample in a study of blood T cell repertoires in COVID-19. The method was immunoSEQ multiplex PCR; TCRdb's version includes in-frame clones alone and lacks a portion of them. Of 200,000 to 300,000 clones listed, about 83% are singletons. Specimen: peripheral blood. These receptors were taken from a human donor in a cohort sampled during active COVID-19.

This rearrangement joins TRBV6-6 to TRBJ1-3, with 8 bases identical to TRBD1. Germline-derived CDR1 and CDR2 are MNHNY and SVGAGI (reference sequence). The CDR3 has 17 amino acids. Germline trimming cut 5 bases from V and 0 bases from J; bases unmatched to any gene: 9. The CDR3 region has the DNA TGTGCCAGCAGTCGCGGACAGGGAGAAACCTCTGGAAACACCATATATTTT. It translates to CASSRGQGETSGNTIYF.

CDR3 DNA: TGTGCCAGCAGAATGACAGGGGTAAATGAAAAACTGTTTTTT. This gives the protein CASRMTGVNEKLFF. The genes are TRBV11-2 and TRBJ1-4; 8 positions match TRBD1. Germline loops: CDR1 SGHAT, CDR2 FQNNGV. This CDR3 is built from 14 residues. Unmatched junction bases numbered 5, after V lost 6 bases and J lost 5 bases.

This clone was counted once. The genes are TRBV7-2 and TRBJ1-4; D perhaps matches TRBD1 (6 bases). CDR3 size: 15 residues. Germline loops: CDR1 SGHTA, CDR2 FQGNSA. Trimming shortened V by 4 bases and J by 4 bases, and 13 bases separated the two germline ends. The CDR3 protein is CASSSRTEFNEKLFF. CDR3 nucleotide sequence: TGTGCCAGCAGCTCCCGGACAGAATTTAATGAAAAACTGTTTTTT.

This clone has more than one count but fewer than ten. The chain links TRBV11-3 to TRBJ2-5, with 7 bases fitting TRBD2. Per germline, CDR1 SGHNT and CDR2 YENEEA. Trimming at V came to 3 bases and at J to 5 bases, leaving 3 bases not matched to a gene. The CDR3 spans 13 residues. DNA for the CDR3: TGTGCCAGCAGCTTGGGGGGGTCGGAGACCCAGTACTTC. This sequence encodes CASSLGGSETQYF.

V gene TRBV6-1 combines with J gene TRBJ2-7, with TRBD2 as a possible D gene (6 bases). The CDR3 covers 15 residues. Germline V gives CDR1 MNHNS, CDR2 SASEGT. With 1 base removed from V and 2 bases from J, the gap between germline ends came to 12 bases. CDR3 bases: TGTGCCAGCAGTGAAGGTGGGACTCCCGCCTACGAGCAGTACTTC. Translation: CASSEGGTPAYEQYF.

The chain has TRBV25-1 and TRBJ2-3; weak D call: TRBD2 (5 bases). Germline CDR1 is MGHDK and CDR2 is SYGVNS. V lost 3 bases, J lost 2 bases, and 6 bases lay in between. This CDR3 spans 13 amino acids. Written as DNA, the CDR3 is TGTGCCAGCAGTGAGGGAGTCACAGATACGCAGTATTTT. This codes for CASSEGVTDTQYF.

This clone was counted once. The V and J genes are TRBV7-9 and TRBJ2-2; TRBD1 matches at 8 bases. Trimming cost V 6 bases and J 0 bases; bases outside gene matches: 3. Looked up from germline, CDR1 is SEHNR and CDR2 is FQNEAQ (reference sequence). The CDR3 is 15 residues long. The CDR3 bases are TGTGCCAGCAGGCAGACAGGGGCGAACACCGGGGAGCTGTTTTTT. Its translation is CASRQTGANTGELFF. Full variable domain (missing parts from reference TRBV7-9 and TRBJ2-2): DTGVSQNPRHKITKRGQNVTFRCDPISEHNRLYWYRQTLGQGPEFLTYFQNEAQLEKSRLLSDRFSAERPKGSFSTLEIQRTEQGDSAMYLCASRQTGANTGELFFGEGSRLTVL.

This chain uses TRBV20-1 with TRBJ2-5; 8 bases are shared with TRBD2. The CDR3 length is 16 residues. Germline loops: CDR1 DFQATT, CDR2 SNEGSKA (reference sequence). V was pared by 3 bases and J by 1 base, with 10 bases of the junction left unmatched. CDR3 loop: CSASDPAGVPQETQYF. CDR3 sequence (DNA): TGCAGTGCTAGTGACCCAGCGGGAGTCCCCCAAGAGACCCAGTACTTC.

This clone was seen only a few times. This chain uses TRBV9 with TRBJ2-5; TRBD1 might be the D (6 bases). Looked up from germline, CDR1 is SGDLS and CDR2 is YYNGEE. CDR3 length equals 14 residues. V lost 0 bases and J 3 bases, leaving 9 bases between the germline ends. CDR3 amino acids: CASSVASGEETQYF. DNA of the CDR3: TGTGCCAGCAGCGTAGCGTCAGGGGAAGAGACCCAGTACTTC.

Only one count was recorded for this clone. This rearrangement joins TRBV11-2 to TRBJ2-7; tentatively, D is TRBD2 (5 bases). Germline assignment: CDR1 SGHAT and CDR2 FQNNGV. This CDR3 contains 15 residues. V was trimmed by 5 bases and J by 3 bases, leaving 17 bases between them. In nucleotides, the CDR3 is TGTGCCAGCAGCCCCGGGGTAGGGCTAAGCTACGAGCAGTACTTC. Protein product: CASSPGVGLSYEQYF.

The rearrangement uses TRBV10-2 and TRBJ2-4, with 7 positions matching TRBD1. CDR3 length: 16 residues. CDR1 is WSHSY and CDR2 is SAAADI in the germline V gene. Trimming cost V 4 bases and J 4 bases; bases outside gene matches: 10. The CDR3 reads CASSAITGTEKNIQYF. CDR3 nucleotides: TGCGCCAGCAGTGCGATCACCGGGACAGAAAAAAACATTCAGTACTTC.

This chain joins TRBV24-1 and TRBJ2-3, with 10 nucleotides matching TRBD1. Germline CDR1 is KGHDR and CDR2 is SFDVKD. The CDR3 consists of 15 residues. V shed 9 bases, J shed 2 bases, and the junction held 7 bases outside the gene matches. CDR3 coding DNA: TGTGCCACCGCCTCGGGACAGGGGATCACAGATACGCAGTATTTT. Translating gives CATASGQGITDTQYF.